This is a list of T cell receptor beta chains from one sample in a study of cytomegalovirus exposure and HLA in healthy donors. Profiling relied on immunoSEQ multiplex PCR, and the TCRdb table lists in-frame clones only, not all of them. The data show over 150,000 clones, 55% to 70% seen once. The material sequenced was PBMCs. These receptors were taken from a woman aged 40-49 years in good health and CMV-seropositive. Each CDR3 is given with its conserved first and last residue. The D gene is left open where the match is weak. Clone sizes are given selectively: once, few, many, or a class where the clone is expanded.

clone size,V gene,D gene,J gene,CDR3 protein,CDR3 DNA
.,TRBV4-3,.,TRBJ2-3,CASSQQGNTDTQYF,TGCGCCAGCAGCCAACAGGGAAACACAGATACGCAGTATTTT
.,TRBV6-6,.,TRBJ1-1,CASLGVAPNTEAFF,TGTGCCAGCTTAGGGGTCGCCCCGAACACTGAAGCTTTCTTT
.,TRBV6-5,.,TRBJ2-7,CASRQTNSYEQYF,TGTGCCAGCAGACAGACGAACTCCTACGAGCAGTACTTC
.,TRBV2,TRBD2,TRBJ2-7,CASRLAGTYEQYF,TGTGCCAGCAGACTAGCGGGTACCTACGAGCAGTACTTC
.,TRBV11-2,.,TRBJ2-5,CASSLGLHQETQYF,TGTGCCAGCAGCTTGGGACTCCACCAAGAGACCCAGTACTTC
.,TRBV18,TRBD2,TRBJ2-7,CASSQGLAGIAAYEQYF,TGTGCCAGCTCGCAGGGACTAGCGGGGATTGCCGCCTACGAGCAGTACTTC
few,TRBV6-6,TRBD2,TRBJ2-1,CASSSWTRASEQFF,TGTGCCAGCAGTTCATGGACTAGGGCTAGTGAGCAGTTCTTC
.,TRBV6-6,.,TRBJ1-2,CASGPQGGGSYGYTF,TGTGCCAGCGGCCCACAGGGTGGCGGATCCTATGGCTACACCTTC
few,TRBV10-2,.,TRBJ1-5,CASSESSGEDQPQHF,TGCGCCAGCAGTGAGTCGAGCGGGGAGGATCAGCCCCAGCATTTT
.,TRBV7-3,TRBD1,TRBJ2-7,CASSPGQGREQYF,TGTGCCAGCAGCCCGGGACAGGGCCGCGAGCAGTACTTC
.,TRBV18,.,TRBJ1-1,CASSAVLNTEAFF,TGTGCCAGCTCGGCGGTATTGAACACTGAAGCTTTCTTT
few,TRBV29-1,TRBD1,TRBJ2-1,CSAHGQGGGEQFF,TGCAGTGCTCACGGACAGGGCGGTGGTGAGCAGTTCTTC
.,TRBV2,.,TRBJ2-5,CASVLQETQYF,TGTGCCAGCGTTCTCCAAGAGACCCAGTACTTC
once,TRBV28,TRBD1,TRBJ2-7,CASSLGGGDRGYEQYF,TGTGCCAGCAGTTTGGGGGGCGGGGACAGGGGCTACGAGCAGTACTTC
once,TRBV11-2,TRBD1,TRBJ2-7,CASSQGETGGYEQYF,TGTGCCAGCAGCCAAGGGGAGACAGGGGGCTACGAGCAGTACTTC
.,TRBV5-1,TRBD2,TRBJ2-3,CASSTGRLAGGLTDTQYF,TGCGCCAGCAGCACTGGGCGACTAGCGGGGGGACTCACAGATACGCAGTATTTT
.,TRBV2,TRBD2,TRBJ2-2,CASSPGLAATGELFF,TGTGCCAGCAGCCCGGGACTAGCGGCCACCGGGGAGCTGTTTTTT
.,TRBV19,TRBD1,TRBJ2-7,CASSVRDSSYEQYF,TGTGCCAGTAGTGTCCGGGACAGCTCCTACGAGCAGTACTTC
few,TRBV6-1,TRBD1,TRBJ1-2,CASSGEDRGRVRYGYTF,TGTGCCAGCAGTGGCGAAGACAGGGGGCGTGTTCGCTATGGCTACACCTTC
.,TRBV13,.,TRBJ2-1,CASSNPGDLSYNEQFF,TGTGCCAGCAGCAACCCAGGGGATCTTTCCTACAATGAGCAGTTCTTC
.,TRBV5-6,.,TRBJ2-7,CASRSRGDEQYF,TGTGCCAGCAGGAGCAGGGGGGACGAGCAGTACTTC
few,TRBV29-1,TRBD1,TRBJ2-2,CSVRTGDLNTGELFF,TGCAGCGTGAGAACAGGGGACCTGAACACCGGGGAGCTGTTTTTT
.,TRBV2,TRBD1,TRBJ1-5,CASSVRGLPNQPQHF,TGTGCCAGCAGTGTCAGGGGGCTTCCCAATCAGCCCCAGCATTTT
.,TRBV5-5,TRBD2,TRBJ2-5,CASSLAGGSETQYF,TGTGCCAGCAGCTTAGCGGGGGGGTCAGAGACCCAGTACTTC
.,TRBV28,.,TRBJ1-1,CASSHDSAEAFF,TGTGCCAGCAGCCATGACAGCGCTGAAGCTTTCTTT
.,TRBV6-1,.,TRBJ1-4,CASMGAGTNEKLFF,TGTGCCAGCATGGGGGCGGGAACTAATGAAAAACTGTTTTTT
.,TRBV9,TRBD1,TRBJ2-7,CASSASGQGALYEQYF,TGTGCCAGCAGCGCCTCCGGACAGGGGGCGTTGTACGAGCAGTACTTC
.,TRBV6-6,TRBD2,TRBJ2-7,CASSRTSLSPEQYF,TGTGCCAGCAGTCGGACTAGCCTCTCTCCCGAGCAGTACTTC
.,TRBV20-1,.,TRBJ2-7,CSAGQYHEQYF,TGCAGTGCTGGACAGTACCACGAGCAGTACTTC
.,TRBV5-1,.,TRBJ1-2,CASTLSPTTEWYGYTF,TGCGCCAGCACCTTAAGTCCCACGACAGAGTGGTATGGCTACACCTTC
.,TRBV6-5,.,TRBJ2-3,CASSYGLAQDTQYF,TGTGCCAGCAGTTACGGGCTAGCTCAAGATACGCAGTATTTT
.,TRBV29-1,.,TRBJ1-2,CSVETRGYAYGYTF,TGCAGCGTTGAAACTCGGGGGTACGCCTATGGCTACACCTTC
.,TRBV19,.,TRBJ2-5,CASSPGWETQYF,TGTGCCAGTAGTCCCGGGTGGGAGACCCAGTACTTC
once,TRBV10-2,TRBD2,TRBJ2-3,CASSDRSGGWADTQYF,TGCGCCAGCAGTGATCGGAGCGGGGGGTGGGCAGATACGCAGTATTTT
.,TRBV6-5,TRBD2,TRBJ2-3,CASRPGLAGPQYF,TGTGCCAGCAGACCCGGACTAGCGGGGCCGCAGTATTTT
.,TRBV15,TRBD2,TRBJ2-1,CATSRVLAYEQFF,TGTGCCACCAGCAGGGTACTAGCGTATGAGCAGTTCTTC
.,TRBV5-1,TRBD2,TRBJ2-5,CASSGGGAGETQYF,TGCGCCAGCAGCGGCGGGGGGGCCGGGGAGACCCAGTACTTC
.,TRBV9,TRBD2,TRBJ2-3,CASSRRLAGGLTSTDTQYF,TGTGCCAGCAGCAGACGACTAGCGGGGGGATTGACTAGCACAGATACGCAGTATTTT
.,TRBV7-9,.,TRBJ2-4,CASSHEGRGNIQYF,TGTGCCAGCAGCCACGAGGGCCGGGGAAACATTCAGTACTTC
.,TRBV9,.,TRBJ2-2,CASGAWGTNTGELFF,TGTGCCAGCGGGGCCTGGGGGACTAACACCGGGGAGCTGTTTTTT
.,TRBV2,.,TRBJ2-2,CASSDGRSNTGELFF,TGTGCCAGCAGTGACGGCAGGTCGAACACCGGGGAGCTGTTTTTT
.,TRBV18,TRBD2,TRBJ2-4,CASSPGTSENIQYF,TGTGCCAGCTCGCCCGGGACTAGCGAAAACATTCAGTACTTC
.,TRBV6-5,.,TRBJ2-7,CASSYDASRNEQYF,TGTGCCAGCAGTTACGACGCTAGCCGGAACGAGCAGTACTTC
.,TRBV19,TRBD1,TRBJ2-2,CASSILDRVTGELFF,TGTGCCAGTAGTATCTTGGACAGGGTCACCGGGGAGCTGTTTTTT
.,TRBV7-2,.,TRBJ2-7,CASSLPGQPYEQYF,TGTGCCAGCAGCTTACCGGGACAACCTTACGAGCAGTACTTC
.,TRBV29-1,TRBD2,TRBJ2-1,CSVEDRSGGTYNEQFF,TGCAGCGTTGAAGATCGGTCGGGGGGAACGTACAATGAGCAGTTCTTC
once,TRBV7-6,TRBD1,TRBJ2-3,CASSPSRGPDTQYF,TGTGCCAGCAGCCCTTCCAGGGGGCCGGATACGCAGTATTTT
.,TRBV6-4,TRBD2,TRBJ2-3,CASSETGGSTDTQYF,TGTGCCAGCAGTGAAACGGGAGGGAGCACAGATACGCAGTATTTT
.,TRBV4-3,.,TRBJ2-2,CASSQEGGRAGELFF,TGCGCCAGCAGCCAAGAGGGGGGGCGGGCCGGGGAGCTGTTTTTT
.,TRBV4-3,.,TRBJ1-4,CASSQRGLSKLFF,TGCGCCAGCAGCCAGAGGGGACTTTCGAAACTGTTTTTT
once,TRBV6-6,TRBD1,TRBJ2-2,CASSQGAGELFF,TGTGCCAGCAGTCAGGGGGCCGGGGAGCTGTTTTTT
.,TRBV2,.,TRBJ1-2,CASSGDGGGNYGYTF,TGTGCCAGCAGTGGTGATGGGGGGGGTAACTATGGCTACACCTTC
.,TRBV19,TRBD2,TRBJ2-5,CASSREGYGPETQYF,TGTGCCAGTAGTAGGGAGGGTTATGGGCCGGAGACCCAGTACTTC
.,TRBV10-3,TRBD2,TRBJ2-5,CAITDTGAGETQYF,TGTGCCATCACCGATACAGGAGCGGGGGAGACCCAGTACTTC